Each of the 31 T cell receptor beta chains below was sequenced from the same sample in a study of PD-1 blockade in classical Hodgkin lymphoma. Each patient experienced a relapse that followed autologous stem cell transplantation, and brentuximab vedotin exposure varied. Sequencing was performed with immunoSEQ multiplex PCR; in TCRdb, only in-frame clones are kept and a portion is missing. Of about 25,000 clones in the sample, 70% to 80% were seen once. The material sequenced was peripheral blood mononuclear cells (PBMCs), taken at baseline. These receptors originate from a human donor with classical Hodgkin lymphoma.

There are a few counts of this clone. Other DNA sequences in this specimen translate into the identical CDR3. The V and J genes are TRBV28 and TRBJ1-6; 8 nucleotides agree with TRBD1. The CDR3 is made up of 16 amino acids. V dropped 5 bases and J dropped 0; count of bases not matched to a gene: 3. CDR1 is MDHEN, CDR2 SYDVKM, per germline. Here the CDR3 DNA reads TGTGCCAGCAGTAGGACAGGGAGCTCCTATAATTCACCCCTCCACTTT. Protein: CASSRTGSSYNSPLHF.

The gene calls are TRBV7-6 and TRBJ1-1; no definite D call. Trimming took off 1 base at V and 1 base at J, with 16 bases between the two ends. Looked up from germline, CDR1 is SGHVS and CDR2 is FNYEAQ. The CDR3 loop spans 17 amino acids. CDR3 sequence reads: CASSLVGSITENTEAFF. The CDR3 coding sequence is TGTGCCAGCAGCTTAGTGGGTTCGATTACCGAGAACACTGAAGCTTTCTTT.

This clone was seen only a few times. The V and J genes are TRBV9 and TRBJ1-5; D call uncertain. Germline V lookup: CDR1 SGDLS, CDR2 YYNGEE. This CDR3 spans 14 amino acids. V gave up 3 bases and J gave up 0 bases, with 7 bases separating them. The CDR3 is CASSEGLSNQPQHF. For the CDR3, the DNA is TGTGCCAGCAGCGAAGGGCTTAGCAATCAGCCCCAGCATTTT. Full variable domain (outside the CDR3, taken from reference TRBV9 and TRBJ1-5): DSGVTQTPKHLITATGQRVTLRCSPRSGDLSVYWYQQSLDQGLQFLIQYYNGEERAKGNILERFSAQQFPDLHSELNLSSLELGDSALYFCASSEGLSNQPQHFGDGTRLSIL.

This sequence joins TRBV5-6 and TRBJ1-6; TRBD1 matches at 7 bases. This CDR3 contains 16 residues. The germline V gene encodes CDR1 SGHDT and CDR2 YYEEEE. J lost 10 bases, V lost 4 bases, and 14 bases had no gene match. In DNA form, the CDR3 reads TGTGCCAGCAGCGTGGCCGGGACAGCGGGGCTCTCACCCCTCCACTTT. Its translation is CASSVAGTAGLSPLHF.

This clone occurred once. This sequence joins TRBV6-5 and TRBJ1-2; D might be TRBD1 (5 bases). The germline gives CDR1 MNHEY, CDR2 SVGAGI. Trimming took off 2 bases at V and 4 bases at J, with 11 bases between the two ends. The CDR3 has 14 amino acids. The CDR3 spells CASSYGGGSYGYTF. The CDR3 DNA sequence: TGTGCCAGCAGTTACGGGGGGGGGAGCTATGGCTACACCTTC.

This chain uses TRBV18 with TRBJ1-5; no clear D. In germline, CDR1 is KGHSH, CDR2 LQKENI. V was pared by 0 bases and J by 4 bases, with 1 base between. CDR3 length equals 12 residues. The CDR3 sequence: CASSPPNQPQHF. The CDR3 DNA sequence: TGTGCCAGCTCACCACCGAATCAGCCCCAGCATTTT.

This clone is a singleton in its sample. The rearrangement joins TRBV10-3 to TRBJ2-6; D is undetermined. Germline V lookup: CDR1 ENHRY, CDR2 SYGVKD. The V end lost 2 bases, the J end lost 0 bases, and 8 bases lay between the germline ends. CDR3 length: 16 amino acids. CDR3 sequence reads: CAISENPFSGANVLTF. CDR3 coding DNA: TGTGCCATCAGTGAGAACCCCTTCTCTGGGGCCAACGTCCTGACTTTC.

The chain couples TRBV5-1 to TRBJ1-1, with D unresolved. Germline CDR1 and CDR2: SGHRS and YFSETQ. The CDR3 is made up of 12 amino acids. Trimming shortened V by 2 bases and J by 4 bases, and 6 bases separated the two germline ends. In DNA, the CDR3 is TGCGCCAGCAGCTTACCAGGCACTGAAGCTTTCTTT. Encoded protein: CASSLPGTEAFF.

This sequence joins TRBV5-4 and TRBJ1-2; the match to TRBD1 covers 7 bases. V was clipped by 5 bases and J by 2 bases; unmatched bases: 3. The CDR3 consists of 13 residues. Germline loops: CDR1 SGHNT, CDR2 YYREEE (reference sequence). The CDR3 here is CASSSTGNYGYTF. The CDR3, as DNA: TGTGCCAGCAGTTCGACAGGGAACTATGGCTACACCTTC.

The chain carries TRBV18 and TRBJ1-4; 8 nucleotides match TRBD1. The trim removed 3 bases at V and 8 bases at J, leaving 8 bases unmatched. Germline loops: CDR1 KGHSH, CDR2 LQKENI. This CDR3 comprises 15 residues. This CDR3 is CASSPPTGEGEKLFF. DNA of the CDR3: TGTGCCAGCTCACCGCCGACAGGGGAGGGGGAAAAACTGTTTTTT. Based on the CDR3 plus reference TRBV18 and TRBJ1-4, the full variable domain is NAGVMQNPRHLVRRRGQEARLRCSPMKGHSHVYWYRQLPEEGLKFMVYLQKENIIDESGMPKERFSAEFPKEGPSILRIQQVVRGDSAAYFCASSPPTGEGEKLFFGSGTQLSVL.

J is TRBJ1-4 and V is TRBV30, with 11 bases identical to TRBD1. The J segment lost 7 bases and the V segment lost 1 base, leaving 2 bases of the junction unmatched. The CDR3 sequence is 14 residues long. Germline V gives CDR1 GTSNPN, CDR2 SVGIG (reference sequence). CDR3 nucleotides: TGTGCCTGGAGTGGGACAGGGGGCTTTGAAAAACTGTTTTTT. This encodes CAWSGTGGFEKLFF.

V gene TRBV6-1 combines with J gene TRBJ2-7; 7 bases agree with TRBD2. J gave up 0 bases and V 0 bases, and 2 bases lay outside the gene matches. Germline CDR1 MNHNS, CDR2 SASEGT. This CDR3 region has 15 residues. The CDR3 nucleotides read TGTGCCAGCAGTGAAGCCCAGCGGGGCTCCTACGAGCAGTACTTC. Amino acid sequence: CASSEAQRGSYEQYF.

This chain's CDR3 is CASSEGKGVPTNEKLFF. The CDR3 region has the DNA TGTGCCAGCAGTGAAGGAAAGGGGGTACCAACTAATGAAAAACTGTTTTTT. The chain couples TRBV2 to TRBJ1-4; maybe TRBD1 (6 bases). The CDR3 is 17 amino acids. V dropped 1 base and J dropped 0 bases, with 12 bases sitting between them. In germline, CDR1 is SNHLY, CDR2 FYNNEI.

The V call is TRBV7-9, the J call TRBJ1-4; TRBD1 is a possible D gene (5 bases). Germline values: CDR1 SEHNR, CDR2 FQNEAQ (reference sequence). The germline V and J ends were trimmed by 1 base and 3 bases, with 12 bases remaining between them. The CDR3 has 16 amino acids. The CDR3 region is CASSLGAAGPNEKLFF. Here the CDR3 DNA reads TGTGCCAGCAGCTTAGGTGCCGCGGGGCCTAATGAAAAACTGTTTTTT. Based on the CDR3 plus reference TRBV7-9 and TRBJ1-4, the full variable domain is DTGVSQNPRHKITKRGQNVTFRCDPISEHNRLYWYRQTLGQGPEFLTYFQNEAQLEKSRLLSDRFSAERPKGSFSTLEIQRTEQGDSAMYLCASSLGAAGPNEKLFFGSGTQLSVL.

The gene calls are TRBV5-7 and TRBJ1-2, with D possibly matching TRBD1 (6 bases). TRBV5-7 is an ORF, and what it does is uncertain. This CDR3 is 17 amino acids long. V lost 4 bases and J 4 bases, leaving 23 bases between the germline ends. CDR3 in DNA: TGTGCCAGCAGCCGAATAGTAGCGGCCGGAGGGGGCTATGGCTACACCTTC. The encoded protein is CASSRIVAAGGGYGYTF.

This chain links TRBV28 with TRBJ1-5; no definite D call. The V end was cut by 5 bases, the J end by 4 bases, with 9 bases between. Per germline, CDR1 MDHEN and CDR2 SYDVKM. The CDR3 contains 13 residues. The CDR3 spells CASSPGRNQPQHF. The CDR3 nucleotides read TGTGCCAGCAGTCCCGGGAGGAATCAGCCCCAGCATTTT. Based on the CDR3 plus reference TRBV28 and TRBJ1-5, the full variable domain is DVKVTQSSRYLVKRTGEKVFLECVQDMDHENMFWYRQDPGLGLRLIYFSYDVKMKEKGDIPEGYSVSREKKERFSLILESASTNQTSMYLCASSPGRNQPQHFGDGTRLSIL.

The rearrangement uses TRBV5-1 and TRBJ1-2; possibly TRBD1 for D (6 bases). V was shortened by 0 bases and J by 4 bases, with 10 bases between the two germline ends. Germline V gene data show CDR1 as SGHRS and CDR2 as YFSETQ. The CDR3 has 14 residues. The chain's CDR3 is CASSLVGTSYGYTF. The CDR3 nucleotides are TGCGCCAGCAGCTTGGTCGGGACAAGCTATGGCTACACCTTC.

The chain recombines TRBV2 with TRBJ2-7, with D maybe TRBD2 (6 bases). Between the trimmed V and J ends, which lost 10 bases and 5 bases, there was a span of 12 bases. CDR3 length: 11 residues. Germline V gives CDR1 SNHLY, CDR2 FYNNEI. The CDR3 region has the DNA TGTGCCACCTACGGGGGAAACGAGCAGTACTTC. It translates to CATYGGNEQYF.

Note on this clone: An end of the junction does not agree with germline; a read error may underlie this. The CDR3 loop is CAWSRGGNSGYTF. The CDR3 bases are TGTGCCTGGAGCAGGGGAGGGAACTCTGGCTACACCTTC. The V gene is TRBV30, the J gene TRBJ1-2; maybe TRBD1 (6 bases). Germline CDR1 GTSNPN, CDR2 SVGIG (reference sequence). CDR3 size: 13 residues.

The V call is TRBV13, the J call TRBJ2-7, with unresolved D. Trimming took off 2 bases at V and 2 bases at J, with 7 bases between the two ends. Per germline, CDR1 PRHDT and CDR2 FYEKMQ (reference sequence). The CDR3 consists of 13 residues. The DNA of the CDR3 is TGTGCCAGCAGCTTAAAGGCGGCCTACGAGCAGTACTTC. As protein: CASSLKAAYEQYF.

The rearrangement links TRBV4-2 to TRBJ2-3, with D unclear. V was cut by 3 bases and J by 2 bases, with 12 bases left in between. Germline V lookup: CDR1 LGHNA, CDR2 YNFKEQ. There are 15 residues in the CDR3. In DNA, the CDR3 is TGTGCCAGCAGCCAGTTTTCCGGGTACACAGATACGCAGTATTTT. Its protein is CASSQFSGYTDTQYF.

The gene calls are TRBV27 and TRBJ1-5, with 9 bases identical to TRBD1. Germline assignment: CDR1 MNHEY and CDR2 SMNVEV (reference sequence). The CDR3 loop spans 17 amino acids. V lost 5 bases, J lost 2 bases, and 10 bases stayed unmatched. CDR3 nucleotides: TGTGCCAGCAGTCCGATTCGGACAGGGGTCGGCAATCAGCCCCAGCATTTT. Its translation: CASSPIRTGVGNQPQHF.

The CDR3 loop reads CASSLTPGLADTDTQYF. The CDR3 DNA reads TGTGCCAGCAGCTTAACGCCCGGACTAGCGGACACAGATACGCAGTATTTT. The J gene is TRBJ2-3, the V gene TRBV7-3, with 10 bases aligning to TRBD2. Per the germline V gene, CDR1 is SGHTA and CDR2 is FQGTGA. This CDR3 is 17 amino acids long. After removal of 0 bases from V and 2 bases from J, the junction contained 5 bases not matched to a gene.

This chain uses TRBV7-8 with TRBJ2-2, with D possibly being TRBD2 (5 bases). Looked up from germline, CDR1 is SGHVS and CDR2 is FQNEAQ. There are 15 residues in the CDR3. The V end was cut by 2 bases, the J end by 2 bases, with 9 bases between. The CDR3 DNA reads TGTGCCAGCAGCTTAATTAGCGTCAACACCGGGGAGCTGTTTTTT. Protein sequence: CASSLISVNTGELFF.

V and J are TRBV9 and TRBJ1-2; tentative D call: TRBD1 (6 bases). The V gene lost 4 bases and the J gene lost 2 bases, with 15 bases spanning the gap. From germline, CDR1 is SGDLS and CDR2 YYNGEE. The CDR3 is 15 amino acids. In DNA form, the CDR3 reads TGTGCCAGCAGCTTAGGGGGAGGGACCAACTATGGCTACACCTTC. The encoded protein is CASSLGGGTNYGYTF.

The gene calls are TRBV20-1 and TRBJ2-5; D gene unclear. Germline V gene lookup returns CDR1 DFQATT and CDR2 SNEGSKA (reference sequence). CDR3 length equals 10 residues. As DNA, the CDR3 is TGCAGCGCGAATGTGGGGACCCAGTACTTC. Translating it yields CSANVGTQYF.

The sample holds one count of this clone. The chain combines TRBV7-9 with TRBJ1-2, with 8 positions matching TRBD1. CDR1 and CDR2 from the germline V gene are SEHNR and FQNEAQ (reference sequence). After removal of 5 bases from V and 8 bases from J, the junction contained 13 bases not matched to a gene. The CDR3 extends over 15 amino acids. Here the CDR3 reads CASSTTGVLAGGYTF. DNA of the CDR3: TGTGCCAGCAGCACGACAGGGGTATTAGCCGGCGGCTACACCTTC.

The V call is TRBV23-1, the J call TRBJ1-4; D ambiguous. TRBV23-1 belongs to the ORF category, with a function that is uncertain. The V end lost 6 bases, the J end lost 5 bases, and 19 bases lay between the germline ends. The CDR3 is 16 amino acids. The CDR3 region is CASSALSGSGNEKLFF. The DNA for the CDR3 is TGCGCCAGCAGCGCCCTGAGCGGAAGTGGGAATGAAAAACTGTTTTTT.

This rearrangement joins TRBV5-6 to TRBJ1-1; D gene ambiguous. The CDR3 has 12 residues. The germline V gene has CDR1 SGHDT and CDR2 YYEEEE. V was pared by 0 bases and J by 10 bases, with 10 bases between. The CDR3 sequence is CASSLAIGAAFF. CDR3 coding DNA: TGTGCCAGCAGCTTGGCGATCGGCGCAGCTTTCTTT.

This chain uses TRBV6-5 with TRBJ1-2; D may be TRBD1 (6 bases). The V and J ends lost 6 bases and 4 bases respectively, with 12 bases between them. The germline V gene has CDR1 MNHEY and CDR2 SVGAGI. The CDR3 sequence is 13 residues long. The CDR3 nucleotides read TGTGCCAGCAGGGGAACAGGGTTCTATGGCTACACCTTC. This codes for CASRGTGFYGYTF.

With regard to this clone: At one of its ends the junction is not consistent with the germline gene, which may arise from a read error. The chain employs TRBV5-4 and TRBJ2-7, with 7 bases aligning to TRBD1. The length of the CDR3 is 15 residues. Germline CDR1 reads SGHNT; CDR2 reads YYREEE (reference sequence). Here the CDR3 reads CASSQQRTGTYEQYF. The CDR3 DNA follows: TGCGCCAGCAGCCAGCAGAGGACAGGCACCTACGAGCAGTACTTC.